This entry lists 20 T cell receptor beta chains sequenced from one sample in a study of radiation and T cells in renal cell carcinoma. As for treatment: treatment-naive control, cytoreductive nephrectomy. Clones were read by immunoSEQ multiplex PCR, and TCRdb kept only the in-frame ones, dropping some. The data show 19,000 or so clones, roughly 60% seen once. The specimen was tumor tissue, collected from a patient whose treatment was nephrectomy without radiotherapy. These receptors were taken from a man aged 45-65 years with renal cell carcinoma.

V is TRBV2 and J is TRBJ2-5; D remains ambiguous. V lost 8 bases and J 2 bases, leaving 6 bases between the germline ends. CDR1 is SNHLY, CDR2 FYNNEI, per germline. This CDR3 comprises 11 residues. This CDR3 is CASVQQETQYF. CDR3 bases: TGTGCCAGCGTGCAACAAGAGACCCAGTACTTC.

There are a few counts of this clone. V gene TRBV10-2 combines with J gene TRBJ1-2; D call uncertain. CDR1 and CDR2 from the germline V gene are WSHSY and SAAADI. CDR3 length: 13 amino acids. V lost 5 bases and J lost 0, with 7 bases in between. DNA for the CDR3: TGCGCCAGCAGTCGGACTGCTAACTATGGCTACACCTTC. It is translated as CASSRTANYGYTF.

CDR3 bases: TGTGCCAGCAGCGACGGGGGGTATGAAAAACTGTTTTTT. It yields the protein CASSDGGYEKLFF. The chain joins TRBV6-6 to TRBJ1-4; possible D gene TRBD1, 5 bases. Germline CDR1 reads MNHNY; CDR2 reads SVGAGI (reference sequence). The CDR3 sequence is 13 residues long. V was clipped by 6 bases and J by 6 bases, with 11 bases between them.

This clone was counted between two and nine times. The chain couples TRBV29-1 to TRBJ1-2, with a weak D call TRBD1 (5 bases). The length of the CDR3 is 12 residues. V gave up 2 bases and J gave up 7 bases, with 11 bases separating them. Germline CDR1 SQVTM, CDR2 ANQGSEA. CDR3: CSVERGMGGYTF. CDR3 nucleotides: TGCAGCGTTGAACGGGGCATGGGTGGCTACACCTTC.

This clone was seen ten or more times. V and J are TRBV9 and TRBJ2-7, with a tentative D call TRBD2 (5 bases). The CDR3 contains 13 residues. The germline V and J ends were trimmed by 4 bases and 2 bases, with 10 bases remaining between them. Germline-derived CDR1 and CDR2 are SGDLS and YYNGEE. The CDR3: CASSTGIAYEQYF. DNA for the CDR3: TGTGCCAGCAGCACCGGGATTGCCTACGAGCAGTACTTC.

This clone was observed a few times. The V call is TRBV28, the J call TRBJ1-2, with TRBD1 matching 7 bases. V lost 3 bases and J lost 4; bases outside the gene matches: 8. This CDR3 comprises 15 residues. Germline assignment: CDR1 MDHEN and CDR2 SYDVKM. The CDR3 protein is CASSFPLTGIYGYTF. The CDR3 DNA reads TGTGCCAGCAGTTTTCCTCTGACAGGGATCTATGGCTACACCTTC.

CDR3 region: CAWTRQGWSEAFF. CDR3 in DNA: TGTGCCTGGACGCGACAGGGCTGGTCTGAAGCTTTCTTT. The gene calls are TRBV30 and TRBJ1-1; 7 bases align to TRBD1. CDR1 GTSNPN and CDR2 SVGIG come from the germline V gene (reference sequence). V shed 4 bases and J 6 bases; nucleotides not matched to a gene: 8. This CDR3 region has 13 residues. The complete variable domain, with remaining parts taken from reference TRBV30 and TRBJ1-1, reads SQTIHQWPATLVQPVGSPLSLECTVEGTSNPNLYWYRQAAGRGLQLLFYSVGIGQISSEVPQNLSASRPQDRQFILSSKKLLLSDSGFYLCAWTRQGWSEAFFGQGTRLTVV.

This clone appeared a few times. The chain is built from TRBV19 and TRBJ2-6; D gene uncertain. CDR1 LNHDA and CDR2 SQIVND come from the germline V gene (reference sequence). V was clipped by 8 bases and J by 4 bases, with 9 bases between them. The CDR3 covers 13 residues. The CDR3 protein is CASGPLGANVLTF. In DNA form, the CDR3 reads TGTGCCAGTGGTCCTCTGGGGGCCAACGTCCTGACTTTC.

By proportion, this clone is medium-sized. The chain has TRBV7-8 and TRBJ2-4; 8 nucleotides line up with TRBD2. This CDR3 has 15 amino acids. With 5 bases clipped from V and 3 bases from J, the junction kept 6 bases outside the gene matches. Germline V gene lookup returns CDR1 SGHVS and CDR2 FQNEAQ. The CDR3 reads CASSPQAGDKNIQYF. The CDR3 coding sequence is TGTGCCAGCAGCCCTCAAGCGGGGGACAAAAACATTCAGTACTTC. Based on the CDR3 plus reference TRBV7-8 and TRBJ2-4, the full variable domain is GAGVSQSPRYKVAKRGQDVALRCDPISGHVSLFWYQQALGQGPEFLTYFQNEAQLDKSGLPSDRFFAERPEGSVSTLKIQRTQQEDSAVYLCASSPQAGDKNIQYFGAGTRLSVL.

The chain uses TRBV4-3 and TRBJ2-5; no clear D. The CDR3 contains 13 residues. The germline V gene has CDR1 LGHNA and CDR2 YSLEER. The V end was cut by 4 bases, the J end by 2 bases, with 8 bases between. CDR3 in DNA: TGCGCCAGCAGCCTAGACGGACAAGAGACCCAGTACTTC. Translated, it gives CASSLDGQETQYF.

By share of the sample, this clone is medium-sized. The chain carries TRBV9 and TRBJ1-5; 7 bases line up with TRBD1. V lost 4 bases, J lost 0 bases, and 4 bases stayed unmatched. Looked up from germline, CDR1 is SGDLS and CDR2 is YYNGEE. This CDR3 region has 15 residues. The CDR3 protein is CASSPTGYSNQPQHF. As DNA, the CDR3 is TGTGCCAGCAGCCCGACAGGGTATAGCAATCAGCCCCAGCATTTT.

The chain couples TRBV6-1 to TRBJ1-2; the match to TRBD1 covers 12 bases. The CDR3 sequence is 15 residues long. The V segment lost 4 bases and the J segment 4 bases; nucleotides outside the gene matches: 4. Germline assignment: CDR1 MNHNS and CDR2 SASEGT. CDR3 amino acids: CASSVGQGAGYGYTF. In DNA, the CDR3 is TGTGCCAGCAGTGTGGGACAGGGGGCAGGCTATGGCTACACCTTC.

This clone occurred a few times. J is TRBJ1-4 and V is TRBV7-8; D unclear. The CDR3 covers 15 residues. Trimming removed 5 bases from V and 3 bases from J, with 13 bases in between. Germline V gene data show CDR1 as SGHVS and CDR2 as FQNEAQ. The CDR3 DNA is TGTGCCAGCAGCCCCTTTAACATAGCTAATGAAAAACTGTTTTTT. This codes for CASSPFNIANEKLFF.

This clone came up a few times. This chain joins TRBV29-1 and TRBJ1-1, with a weak D call TRBD1 (6 bases). Per the germline V gene, CDR1 is SQVTM and CDR2 is ANQGSEA. The CDR3 is made up of 12 amino acids. Between the trimmed V and J ends, which lost 4 bases and 0 bases, there was a span of 6 bases. In DNA form, the CDR3 reads TGCAGCGTTGGACAGGTGAACACTGAAGCTTTCTTT. Translated, it gives CSVGQVNTEAFF.

This chain joins TRBV5-1 and TRBJ2-7; 7 nucleotides match TRBD1. J was trimmed by 2 bases and V by 3 bases; bases with no gene match: 11. In germline, CDR1 is SGHRS, CDR2 YFSETQ. The CDR3 loop spans 16 amino acids. CDR3 sequence reads: CASSSGPRQGTYEQYF. In DNA form, the CDR3 reads TGCGCCAGCAGCTCTGGCCCGAGACAGGGCACCTACGAGCAGTACTTC.

There are many counts of this clone. The V call is TRBV11-2, the J call TRBJ2-7; 8 bases fit TRBD2. The CDR3 loop spans 14 amino acids. From germline, CDR1 is SGHAT and CDR2 FQNNGV. Trimming took 5 bases from V and 6 from J; bases not matched to a gene: 9. The CDR3 is CASSQGREATEQYF. Here the CDR3 DNA reads TGTGCCAGCAGCCAAGGGCGGGAGGCCACCGAGCAGTACTTC.

This clone was seen at least ten times. The rearrangement uses TRBV27 and TRBJ1-1; D is uncertain. This CDR3 contains 13 residues. V lost 5 bases, J lost 0 bases, and 7 bases lay in between. The germline gives CDR1 MNHEY, CDR2 SMNVEV (reference sequence). The DNA for the CDR3 is TGTGCCAGCAGTGTGTGGGTGAACACTGAAGCTTTCTTT. Translating it yields CASSVWVNTEAFF.

The chain is built from TRBV5-1 and TRBJ2-6; D is unresolved. Germline V lookup: CDR1 SGHRS, CDR2 YFSETQ. The V and J ends lost 3 bases and 2 bases respectively, with 9 bases between them. The CDR3 is 15 amino acids. The CDR3 DNA reads TGCGCCAGCAGCTCGAGTATTACTGGGGCCAACGTCCTGACTTTC. This gives the protein CASSSSITGANVLTF. The whole variable domain, filled in from reference TRBV5-1 and TRBJ2-6, reads KAGVTQTPRYLIKTRGQQVTLSCSPISGHRSVSWYQQTPGQGLQFLFEYFSETQRNKGNFPGRFSGRQFSNSRSEMNVSTLELGDSALYLCASSSSITGANVLTFGAGSRLTVL.

This clone was detected many times. The V gene is TRBV29-1, the J gene TRBJ1-1, with 9 bases that match TRBD1. The V gene end was trimmed by 6 bases and the J gene end by 5 bases; junction bases not matched to a gene: 7. Germline loops: CDR1 SQVTM, CDR2 ANQGSEA. The CDR3 consists of 13 residues. The CDR3 DNA sequence: TGCAGCGTGAGGGGACAGGGATTGACTGAAGCTTTCTTT. Translation: CSVRGQGLTEAFF. The variable domain in full, with the rest retrieved from reference TRBV29-1 and TRBJ1-1, is SAVISQKPSRDICQRGTSLTIQCQVDSQVTMMFWYRQQPGQSLTLIATANQGSEATYESGFVIDKFPISRPNLTFSTLTVSNMSPEDSSIYLCSVRGQGLTEAFFGQGTRLTVV.

The rearrangement uses TRBV27 and TRBJ1-2, with TRBD1 matching over 9 bases. With 6 bases clipped from V and 8 bases from J, the junction kept 7 bases outside the gene matches. This CDR3 is built from 13 residues. Germline lookup yields CDR1 MNHEY and CDR2 SMNVEV (reference sequence). CDR3 region: CASRTYRGQGYTF. The CDR3 DNA is TGTGCCAGCAGGACCTACAGGGGGCAAGGCTACACCTTC.